One T cell receptor beta chain is described in this entry. The sample holds other DNA sequences that translate to the same CDR3. This entry is derived from a study of technical replicates of blood from a few donors. The V end was cut by 1 base, the J end by 1 base, with 4 bases between. The CDR3 is made up of 13 amino acids. Germline lookup yields CDR1 LNHDA and CDR2 SQIVND (reference sequence). Sequencing was performed with immunoSEQ multiplex PCR; in TCRdb, only in-frame clones are kept and a portion is missing. Among about 80,000 clones, roughly nine tenths were seen once, and the ten largest hold about 0.39%.

Source material: T cells isolated from PBMCs. The clonotype was recovered from a human donor in good health. The V call is TRBV19, the J call TRBJ1-1; D not resolved. The CDR3 loop reads CASSIGRNTEAFF. CDR3 sequence (DNA): TGTGCCAGTAGTATAGGGAGGAACACTGAAGCTTTCTTT.